A selection of T cell receptor beta chains follows, all from one sample in a study of T cell repertoires in cytomegalovirus infection. These receptors' targets are unknown. TCRdb reanalysed the reads using MiXCR and keeps one entry per CDR3 protein. Here the sample spans approximately 990,000 distinct CDR3 sequences, roughly 30% being singletons. Source: cultured CD8+ T cells from PBMCs, taken from culture after CMV antigen stimulation. These receptors all stem from a human donor in good health (CMV status not recorded). Some clones in this sample may be carry-over from other donors' samples. Each CDR3 is given with its conserved first and last residue. A D gene is named only where the DNA matches it firmly. Some rows mark clone size as missing; the rest say once, few, many or name a class of expanded clone.

clone_size: many; d_call: TRBD1; j_call: TRBJ1-2; v_call: TRBV27; cdr3_nt: TGTGCCAGCAGCTTCGGACAGGCGGTTGATGGCTACACCTTC; cdr3_aa: CASSFGQAVDGYTF
clone_size: .; d_call: .; j_call: TRBJ1-5; v_call: TRBV6-6; cdr3_nt: TGTGCCGGGGGGGAAGATAGCAATCAGCCCCAGCATTTT; cdr3_aa: CAGGEDSNQPQHF
clone_size: many; d_call: .; j_call: TRBJ1-5; v_call: TRBV7-8; cdr3_nt: TGTGCCAGCAGCTTAGGTCTATACAGGGAGGGCCAGCCCCAGCATTTT; cdr3_aa: CASSLGLYREGQPQHF
clone_size: many; d_call: .; j_call: TRBJ2-1; v_call: TRBV7-6; cdr3_nt: TGTGCCAGCAGCTTAGCGAGTCGGGTTCCCTACAATGAGCAGTTCTTC; cdr3_aa: CASSLASRVPYNEQFF
clone_size: .; d_call: .; j_call: TRBJ2-6; v_call: TRBV29-1; cdr3_nt: TGCAGCGTTTTGTTGTCCAACGTCCTGACTTTC; cdr3_aa: CSVLLSNVLTF
clone_size: .; d_call: TRBD2; j_call: TRBJ2-3; v_call: TRBV6-5; cdr3_nt: TGTGCCAGCAGTTTGGGACTAGCGGGGGGTGTAGATACGCAGTATTTT; cdr3_aa: CASSLGLAGGVDTQYF
clone_size: few; d_call: .; j_call: TRBJ2-7; v_call: TRBV5-6; cdr3_nt: TGTGCCAGCAGCCCCGACAGAACCTACGAGCAGTACTTC; cdr3_aa: CASSPDRTYEQYF
clone_size: few; d_call: TRBD1; j_call: TRBJ1-4; v_call: TRBV7-9; cdr3_nt: TGTGCCAGCAGCCGTCACAGGGGGGCTAATGAAAAACTGTTTTTT; cdr3_aa: CASSRHRGANEKLFF
clone_size: .; d_call: TRBD2; j_call: TRBJ2-2; v_call: TRBV7-6; cdr3_nt: TGTGCCAGCTCCGTTGGCGGGGGGCCCTACACCAGGGAGCTGTTTTTT; cdr3_aa: CASSVGGGPYTRELFF
clone_size: many; d_call: .; j_call: TRBJ1-4; v_call: TRBV7-9; cdr3_nt: TGTGCCAGCAGCCAGGGATCTTCGGGGGAAAAACTGTTTTTT; cdr3_aa: CASSQGSSGEKLFF
clone_size: few; d_call: .; j_call: TRBJ2-3; v_call: TRBV5-5; cdr3_nt: TGTGCCAGCAGCTTGGAGTCTAGCGCTATTCCCACAGATACGCAGTATTTT; cdr3_aa: CASSLESSAIPTDTQYF
clone_size: .; d_call: TRBD1; j_call: TRBJ2-7; v_call: TRBV19; cdr3_nt: TGTGCCAGTAGAGGTTTCGGGACAGGGTATTCCTACGAGCAGTACTTC; cdr3_aa: CASRGFGTGYSYEQYF
clone_size: .; d_call: TRBD2; j_call: TRBJ2-3; v_call: TRBV10-3; cdr3_nt: TGTGCCATCAGTGAGTTAGCGGGGGCCACAGATACGCAGTATTTT; cdr3_aa: CAISELAGATDTQYF
clone_size: many; d_call: .; j_call: TRBJ1-1; v_call: TRBV7-6; cdr3_nt: TGTGCCAGCAGCTCCTGGGCCGGAACCAACACTGAAGCTTTCTTT; cdr3_aa: CASSSWAGTNTEAFF
clone_size: many; d_call: .; j_call: TRBJ1-4; v_call: TRBV12-3/TRBV12-4; cdr3_nt: TGTGCCAGCAGCTGGGCAGGGTCGACTAATGAAAAACTGTTTTTT; cdr3_aa: CASSWAGSTNEKLFF
clone_size: .; d_call: .; j_call: TRBJ2-6; v_call: TRBV20-1; cdr3_nt: TGCAGTGCTAGAGGGGTGACTCGGCAGTCCGGGGCCAACGTCCTGACTTTC; cdr3_aa: CSARGVTRQSGANVLTF
clone_size: .; d_call: .; j_call: TRBJ1-2; v_call: TRBV20-1; cdr3_nt: TGCAGTGCTACAGGGGCCGGCTACACCTTC; cdr3_aa: CSATGAGYTF
clone_size: few; d_call: TRBD1; j_call: TRBJ2-1; v_call: TRBV7-9; cdr3_nt: TGTGCCAGCAGCTTAGCGGGAACAGGGGTGGGAGTCAATGAGCAGTTCTTC; cdr3_aa: CASSLAGTGVGVNEQFF
clone_size: once; d_call: .; j_call: TRBJ2-3; v_call: TRBV11-2; cdr3_nt: TGTGCCAGCAGCCTCGACGGGGAACCTACAGATACGCAGTATTTT; cdr3_aa: CASSLDGEPTDTQYF
clone_size: .; d_call: .; j_call: TRBJ1-1; v_call: TRBV14; cdr3_nt: TGTGCCAGCAGCCAAACCTTGTGTTTAGCTTTCTTT; cdr3_aa: CASSQTLCLAFF
clone_size: .; d_call: .; j_call: TRBJ1-2; v_call: TRBV29-1; cdr3_nt: TGCAGCGGGCAGGGGATCGGTGGCTACACCTTC; cdr3_aa: CSGQGIGGYTF
clone_size: .; d_call: .; j_call: TRBJ2-7; v_call: TRBV7-9; cdr3_nt: TGTGCCAGCAGCGCGGGACCGTCCCTGCGGGAGCAGTACTTC; cdr3_aa: CASSAGPSLREQYF
clone_size: .; d_call: TRBD2; j_call: TRBJ2-5; v_call: TRBV7-9; cdr3_nt: TGTGCCAGCAGCCTCCCCTCGACTAGCGGGGGGCGCCGCCAAGAGACCCAGTACTTC; cdr3_aa: CASSLPSTSGGRRQETQYF